The 27 T cell receptor beta chains below were found in one sample sequenced in a study of T cells in Graves' hyperthyroidism and ophthalmopathy. RNA transcripts yielded amplified TCR beta CDR3 regions. HTBI primers were the set used in a first-round RT-PCR of the TCR CDR3. MiXCR, applied by TCRdb to the multiplex PCR reads, yields one record per CDR3 protein. The data contain approximately 400,000 distinct CDR3 sequences, around 13% of them singletons. Material for sequencing was blood. The receptors were gathered from a woman aged 25 to 39 with Graves' ophthalmopathy.

The chain combines TRBV24-1 with TRBJ1-3; D unresolved. V was clipped by 3 bases and J by 2 bases, with 16 bases between them. This CDR3 has 17 residues. Germline assignment: CDR1 KGHDR and CDR2 SFDVKD. The CDR3 nucleotides read TGTGCCACCAGTGATAGAAAAACGCGGGGTCCTGGAAACACCATATATTTT. Translating it yields CATSDRKTRGPGNTIYF.

In regard to this clonotype: A much larger clone sits a single nucleotide away, making a read error possible. V usage is TRBV28 and J usage is TRBJ2-3; the D gene is possibly TRBD1 (6 bases). Per the germline V gene, CDR1 is MDHEN and CDR2 is SYDVKM. Trimming took off 3 bases at V and 4 bases at J, with 17 bases between the two ends. This CDR3 is built from 16 residues. CDR3 in DNA: TGTGCCAGCAGTTTGGGGGCTCTCTACCCCTCAGATACGCAGTATTTT. Its translation is CASSLGALYPSDTQYF.

Ten or more counts support this clonotype. CDR3 sequence: CASSLDGFNEQFF. CDR3 DNA: TGCGCCAGCAGCTTGGATGGTTTCAATGAGCAGTTCTTC. This chain connects TRBV5-1 to TRBJ2-1; D unresolved. The germline V and J ends were trimmed by 0 bases and 6 bases, with 7 bases remaining between them. CDR1 and CDR2 (germline): SGHRS, YFSETQ. CDR3 length equals 13 residues. The whole variable domain, remainder taken from reference TRBV5-1 and TRBJ2-1, is KAGVTQTPRYLIKTRGQQVTLSCSPISGHRSVSWYQQTPGQGLQFLFEYFSETQRNKGNFPGRFSGRQFSNSRSEMNVSTLELGDSALYLCASSLDGFNEQFFGPGTRLTVL.

This clonotype was seen at least ten times. The chain uses TRBV28 and TRBJ2-7; 7 bases map to TRBD1. The germline V gene has CDR1 MDHEN and CDR2 SYDVKM. V shed 5 bases and J 2 bases; nucleotides not matched to a gene: 6. The CDR3 extends over 14 amino acids. In nucleotides, the CDR3 is TGTGCCAGCAGTGGACAGGTGGAGACCTACGAGCAGTACTTC. It yields the protein CASSGQVETYEQYF.

This clonotype was picked up many times. The chain links TRBV7-8 to TRBJ2-1; the match to TRBD2 covers 7 bases. The CDR3 totals 16 residues. Germline V lookup: CDR1 SGHVS, CDR2 FQNEAQ. J lost 4 bases, V lost 2 bases, and 8 bases had no gene match. The CDR3 DNA sequence: TGTGCCAGCAGCTTAAGTTCGGGGGGATATTACAATGAGCAGTTCTTC. Translated, it gives CASSLSSGGYYNEQFF.

This clonotype was recorded at least ten times. The rearrangement uses TRBV18 and TRBJ1-3; unclear D gene. Trimming cost V 3 bases and J 0 bases, with 15 bases left between them. The CDR3 extends over 17 amino acids. CDR1 is KGHSH and CDR2 is LQKENI in the germline V gene. The CDR3 nucleotides are TGTGCCAGCTCACCCCTTCAAGTCTTGAGCTCTGGAAACACCATATATTTT. Its protein is CASSPLQVLSSGNTIYF. The whole variable domain, filled in from reference TRBV18 and TRBJ1-3, reads NAGVMQNPRHLVRRRGQEARLRCSPMKGHSHVYWYRQLPEEGLKFMVYLQKENIIDESGMPKERFSAEFPKEGPSILRIQQVVRGDSAAYFCASSPLQVLSSGNTIYFGEGSWLTVV.

In this sample, this clonotype turned up many times. The chain has TRBV12-3 or TRBV12-4 and TRBJ2-7; D is unresolved. The CDR3 consists of 15 residues. V was pared by 0 bases and J by 4 bases, with 13 bases between. The CDR3 loop is CASSLAGSLWYEQYF. The CDR3 coding sequence is TGTGCCAGCAGTTTAGCAGGGTCCCTGTGGTACGAGCAGTACTTC.

The sample holds many counts of this clonotype. The chain joins TRBV18 to TRBJ2-5; no clear D. CDR3 length: 14 amino acids. V dropped 3 bases and J dropped 3 bases, with 11 bases sitting between them. Germline CDR1 KGHSH, CDR2 LQKENI. In DNA, the CDR3 is TGTGCCAGCTCACCTAGAGCAGGCAAAGAGACCCAGTACTTC. This gives the protein CASSPRAGKETQYF.

This clonotype was found many times. The chain uses TRBV2 and TRBJ1-5; D possibly corresponds to TRBD1 (5 bases). Trimming stripped 4 bases from V and 0 bases from J, with 10 bases between. Germline assignment: CDR1 SNHLY and CDR2 FYNNEI. The CDR3 contains 15 residues. The CDR3 nucleotides are TGTGCCAGCAGTGGATGGGGGGGTAGCAATCAGCCCCAGCATTTT. Translation: CASSGWGGSNQPQHF.

This clonotype was counted at least ten times. The V and J genes are TRBV6-1 and TRBJ2-7; D possibly corresponds to TRBD2 (5 bases). The CDR3 totals 15 residues. Germline V lookup: CDR1 MNHNS, CDR2 SASEGT. Trimming took 3 bases from V and 7 from J, leaving 19 bases between them. The CDR3 sequence: CASSELVSPTGEQYF. CDR3 bases: TGTGCCAGCAGTGAGCTAGTCAGTCCGACGGGAGAGCAGTACTTC.

This clonotype was counted at least ten times. This rearrangement joins TRBV10-3 to TRBJ2-7, with D possibly TRBD1 on 5 matching bases. The CDR3 has 15 residues. The V end was cut by 4 bases, the J end by 2 bases, with 15 bases between. Germline V gene data show CDR1 as ENHRY and CDR2 as SYGVKD. CDR3 sequence (DNA): TGTGCCATCAGTGGGCGGACAACAAACACCTACGAGCAGTACTTC. It is translated as CAISGRTTNTYEQYF.

In this sample, this clonotype turned up many times. V usage is TRBV5-5 and J usage is TRBJ2-1, with TRBD2 matching 14 bases. The CDR3 has 16 amino acids. Per the germline V gene, CDR1 is SGHKS and CDR2 is YYEKEE (reference sequence). The V and J ends lost 6 bases and 12 bases, in that order; junction bases with no gene match: 14. This chain's CDR3 is CASNQPGLAGAAGQFF. The DNA of the CDR3 is TGTGCCAGCAACCAACCGGGACTAGCGGGGGCAGCGGGGCAGTTCTTC.

CDR3 sequence reads: CASMGQVTNTEAFF. The CDR3 nucleotides are TGTGCCAGCATGGGACAGGTGACGAACACTGAAGCTTTCTTT. The chain has TRBV6-1 and TRBJ1-1; TRBD1 agrees at 8 bases. In germline, CDR1 is MNHNS, CDR2 SASEGT. The CDR3 consists of 14 residues. V was clipped by 7 bases and J by 1 base; unmatched bases: 5.

This chain links TRBV20-1 with TRBJ1-3; D remains ambiguous. V was clipped by 7 bases and J by 0 bases, with 10 bases between them. This CDR3 is 13 amino acids long. Germline-derived CDR1 and CDR2 are DFQATT and SNEGSKA (reference sequence). CDR3 sequence reads: CSVLTGSGNTIYF. Written as DNA, the CDR3 is TGCAGTGTCCTAACGGGCTCTGGAAACACCATATATTTT.

Turning to this clonotype: A much larger clonotype is one base distant, so this may be a read error. DNA of the CDR3: TGTGCCAGCAGTTCTCCTGCGGGGCATGGGTCGGACACCATATATTTT. Amino acids: CASSSPAGHGSDTIYF. V gene TRBV2 combines with J gene TRBJ1-3, with TRBD1 as a possible D gene (5 bases). Germline-derived CDR1 and CDR2 are SNHLY and FYNNEI. V dropped 5 bases and J dropped 8 bases, with 22 bases sitting between them. The CDR3 is made up of 16 amino acids.

This clonotype has a count of ten or more. This chain links TRBV2 with TRBJ2-4; D may be TRBD2 (6 bases). The CDR3 has 15 amino acids. The germline CDR1 and CDR2 sequences are SNHLY and FYNNEI. V dropped 2 bases and J dropped 7 bases, with 15 bases sitting between them. CDR3 protein: CASSETGALRNIQYF. As DNA, the CDR3 is TGTGCCAGCAGTGAAACGGGAGCGCTCCGGAACATTCAGTACTTC.

This clonotype came up many times. The chain combines TRBV18 with TRBJ1-5; a weak D match, TRBD1 (6 bases). This CDR3 region has 15 residues. V was cut by 6 bases and J by 2 bases, with 14 bases left in between. Germline V lookup: CDR1 KGHSH, CDR2 LQKENI. CDR3 sequence reads: CASSQGQAGNQPQHF. As DNA, the CDR3 is TGTGCCAGCTCCCAGGGGCAGGCGGGCAATCAGCCCCAGCATTTT.

The V gene is TRBV7-3, the J gene TRBJ2-2, with 7 positions matching TRBD1. The CDR3 covers 14 residues. After removal of 6 bases from V and 5 bases from J, the junction contained 6 bases not matched to a gene. Germline-derived CDR1 and CDR2 are SGHTA and FQGTGA. In nucleotides, the CDR3 is TGTGCCAGCAGATCAAGGACAGGAACCGGGGAGCTGTTTTTT. Translation: CASRSRTGTGELFF. Variable domain in full (rest from reference TRBV7-3 and TRBJ2-2): GAGVSQTPSNKVTEKGKYVELRCDPISGHTALYWYRQSLGQGPEFLIYFQGTGAADDSGLPNDRFFAVRPEGSVSTLKIQRTERGDSAVYLCASRSRTGTGELFFGEGSRLTVL.

There are a few counts of this clonotype. This chain uses TRBV20-1 with TRBJ2-7; D unclear. Germline V gives CDR1 DFQATT, CDR2 SNEGSKA (reference sequence). This CDR3 contains 16 residues. Trimming left V 2 bases short and J 0 bases short, with 17 bases between. In DNA form, the CDR3 reads TGCAGTGCTAGACATCCCGGGCCCATTGACTCCTACGAGCAGTACTTC. It translates to CSARHPGPIDSYEQYF.

On this clonotype: A much larger clone differs by one base, so this may be a read error. This rearrangement joins TRBV9 to TRBJ1-2; TRBD1 is a possible D gene (5 bases). Germline values: CDR1 SGDLS, CDR2 YYNGEE. V was clipped by 2 bases and J by 7 bases, with 18 bases between them. The CDR3 loop spans 15 amino acids. CDR3 in amino acids: CASSVQGDYRGGYTF. CDR3 bases: TGTGCCAGCAGCGTTCAAGGGGATTATAGAGGTGGCTACACCTTC.

The chain links TRBV4-1 to TRBJ1-6, with 11 nucleotides matching TRBD1. The CDR3 runs to 19 residues. Germline values: CDR1 MGHRA, CDR2 YSYEKL. V lost 0 bases, J lost 9 bases, and 13 bases stayed unmatched. CDR3 nucleotide sequence: TGCGCCAGCAGCCAAGATTTTACTAGGACAGGGGGCTTTCGTTCACCCCTCCACTTT. This codes for CASSQDFTRTGGFRSPLHF.

V usage is TRBV27 and J usage is TRBJ2-2; D gene unclear. Trimming cost V 6 bases and J 7 bases, with 15 bases left between them. This CDR3 spans 14 amino acids. Germline lookup yields CDR1 MNHEY and CDR2 SMNVEV (reference sequence). CDR3 bases: TGTGCCAGCAGGAAACGAGTGGCTCACGGGGAGCTGTTTTTT. Amino acid sequence: CASRKRVAHGELFF.

V and J are TRBV20-1 and TRBJ2-3; 7 nucleotides line up with TRBD2. The ends lost 5 bases at V and 0 bases at J; junction bases unmatched: 17. Germline V lookup: CDR1 DFQATT, CDR2 SNEGSKA (reference sequence). This CDR3 has 18 residues. CDR3 sequence: CSAPLTHTSVPSTDTQYF. The CDR3 DNA sequence: TGCAGTGCTCCCCTCACACATACTAGCGTACCTAGCACAGATACGCAGTATTTT.

There are many counts of this clonotype. The V gene is TRBV18, the J gene TRBJ1-5; no firm D call. Germline V gene lookup returns CDR1 KGHSH and CDR2 LQKENI. This CDR3 region has 15 residues. Deletions cut 6 bases from V and 1 base from J, with 13 bases between. This CDR3 reads CASSSVDGSNQPQHF. The CDR3 DNA reads TGTGCCAGCTCCTCCGTGGACGGAAGCAATCAGCCCCAGCATTTT.

This clonotype occurred a few times. A read error is possible here, since a much larger clone lies one base away. The chain joins TRBV3-1 to TRBJ1-6; the D is unclear. The length of the CDR3 is 13 residues. In germline, CDR1 is LGHDT, CDR2 YNNKEL (reference sequence). As DNA, the CDR3 is TGTGCCAGCAGCCAAGATTTCAATTCACCCCTCTACTTT. It translates to CASSQDFNSPLYF.

This chain links TRBV20-1 with TRBJ1-4, with D unclear. The CDR3 is 14 residues long. The V gene's germline CDR1 is DFQATT and CDR2 SNEGSKA (reference sequence). Deletions cut 3 bases from V and 1 base from J, with 9 bases between. This CDR3 is CSASAGRTNEKLFF. CDR3 DNA sequence: TGCAGTGCTAGCGCCGGACGAACTAATGAAAAACTGTTTTTT.

J is TRBJ2-3 and V is TRBV20-1; TRBD2 agrees at 12 bases. The CDR3 covers 16 residues. Germline lookup yields CDR1 DFQATT and CDR2 SNEGSKA (reference sequence). The V and J ends lost 5 bases and 6 bases, in that order; junction bases with no gene match: 12. The CDR3 region is CSADSSSGGGHDTQYF. In DNA, the CDR3 is TGCAGTGCTGACTCTTCTAGCGGGGGGGGCCATGATACGCAGTATTTT.